What follows are 16 T cell receptor beta chains derived from one specimen sequenced in a study of blood T cell repertoires in COVID-19. Assay used: immunoSEQ multiplex PCR; TCRdb lists only in-frame clones, some missing. The sample carries over 100,000 clones, 80% to 90% recorded once. The sequenced sample consisted of peripheral blood. Every receptor here comes from a woman of 80 years or more with active or convalescent COVID-19.

The rearrangement uses TRBV6-5 and TRBJ2-7; the D gene is possibly TRBD2 (6 bases). Germline V lookup: CDR1 MNHEY, CDR2 SVGAGI. The ends were cut back, 8 bases at V and 4 bases at J, with 18 bases in the middle. The CDR3 totals 14 residues. As DNA, the CDR3 is TGTGCCAGCGAACGGAGGGCAATTATGTACGAGCAGTACTTC. Its protein product is CASERRAIMYEQYF.

By share, this clone ranks as medium-sized. The V and J genes are TRBV7-6 and TRBJ2-6; D call uncertain. The length of the CDR3 is 15 residues. CDR1 and CDR2 (germline): SGHVS, FNYEAQ. V was pared by 5 bases and J by 0 bases, with 8 bases between. The CDR3 DNA follows: TGTGCCAGCAGCCCTATTTACTCTGGGGCCAACGTCCTGACTTTC. Protein: CASSPIYSGANVLTF.

The chain is built from TRBV6-6 and TRBJ2-7; unclear D gene. The CDR3 covers 13 residues. V dropped 0 bases and J dropped 6 bases, with 9 bases sitting between them. The germline V gene has CDR1 MNHNY and CDR2 SVGAGI (reference sequence). The CDR3 sequence: CASSYSGSGEQYF. The DNA of the CDR3 is TGTGCCAGCAGTTACTCGGGCTCTGGCGAGCAGTACTTC.

This chain uses TRBV6-5 with TRBJ1-2; 8 positions agree with TRBD1. This CDR3 has 14 residues. Germline V CDR1 and CDR2: MNHEY, SVGAGI. V was clipped by 10 bases and J by 6 bases; unmatched bases: 13. CDR3 in DNA: TGTGCCATCCCCTGGACAGGGCTTCCGGATGGCTACACCTTC. Protein sequence: CAIPWTGLPDGYTF.

The chain employs TRBV10-3 and TRBJ2-1; 7 bases match TRBD2. Germline trimming cut 8 bases from V and 3 bases from J; bases unmatched to any gene: 10. The germline gives CDR1 ENHRY, CDR2 SYGVKD. This CDR3 comprises 15 residues. The CDR3 sequence is CAIQRPGEGYNEQFF. Written as DNA, the CDR3 is TGTGCCATCCAACGACCGGGGGAGGGCTACAATGAGCAGTTCTTC.

V is TRBV9 and J is TRBJ2-2; D gene uncertain. Germline V gene data show CDR1 as SGDLS and CDR2 as YYNGEE. The CDR3 has 15 residues. The V gene lost 0 bases and the J gene lost 5 bases, with 11 bases spanning the gap. This CDR3 reads CASSVGGQPTGELFF. CDR3 in DNA: TGTGCCAGCAGCGTAGGAGGTCAGCCTACCGGGGAGCTGTTTTTT.

V is TRBV5-1 and J is TRBJ2-4, with a weak D call TRBD2 (5 bases). The CDR3 is 14 residues long. Germline values: CDR1 SGHRS, CDR2 YFSETQ. V was pared by 0 bases and J by 9 bases, with 13 bases between. CDR3 DNA sequence: TGCGCCAGCAGCTTGGTCGGGGTCCGGGGCATTCAGTACTTC. Protein product: CASSLVGVRGIQYF.

The chain links TRBV25-1 to TRBJ2-7, with a weak D call TRBD1 (5 bases). The CDR3 extends over 14 amino acids. V was cut by 3 bases and J by 3 bases, with 12 bases left in between. In germline, CDR1 is MGHDK, CDR2 SYGVNS. The CDR3 reads CASSDGARNYEQYF. The CDR3 DNA reads TGTGCCAGCAGTGATGGGGCCAGAAACTACGAGCAGTACTTC.

The CDR3, as DNA: TGTGCCAGCAGCGTAGCGGCTAGCGGGAGAAATACGCAGTATTTT. It is translated as CASSVAASGRNTQYF. The chain recombines TRBV9 with TRBJ2-3; TRBD2 aligns across 10 bases. J gave up 7 bases and V 0 bases, and 5 bases lay outside the gene matches. The CDR3 runs 15 residues. Looked up from germline, CDR1 is SGDLS and CDR2 is YYNGEE.

This clone was seen a handful of times. The chain carries TRBV30 and TRBJ2-7; 8 bases agree with TRBD1. The CDR3 length is 14 residues. The V segment lost 3 bases and the J segment 2 bases; nucleotides outside the gene matches: 6. The germline gives CDR1 GTSNPN, CDR2 SVGIG (reference sequence). The CDR3 nucleotides read TGTGCCTGGAGGGGACAGGAGGTTGCCTACGAGCAGTACTTC. It is translated as CAWRGQEVAYEQYF.

J is TRBJ2-5 and V is TRBV2; D may be TRBD2 (6 bases). Trimming shortened V by 7 bases and J by 2 bases, and 14 bases separated the two germline ends. The germline V gene encodes CDR1 SNHLY and CDR2 FYNNEI. The CDR3 spans 14 residues. The CDR3 region has the DNA TGTGCCAGCAAGCCGACGGAGGGGCAAGAGACCCAGTACTTC. Translation: CASKPTEGQETQYF.

J is TRBJ2-1 and V is TRBV7-9; 9 bases align to TRBD1. This CDR3 is 14 amino acids long. V gave up 5 bases and J gave up 9 bases; unmatched junction bases: 8. Germline assignment: CDR1 SEHNR and CDR2 FQNEAQ (reference sequence). The CDR3 protein is CASSRTQGAGEQFF. For the CDR3, the DNA is TGTGCCAGCAGCCGAACACAGGGGGCGGGTGAGCAGTTCTTC.

The rearrangement joins TRBV7-3 to TRBJ2-7, with D uncertain. The CDR3 length is 13 residues. The ends were cut back, 3 bases at V and 5 bases at J, with 11 bases in the middle. The V gene's germline CDR1 is SGHTA and CDR2 FQGTGA. CDR3 loop: CASSLNQFDEQYF. DNA for the CDR3: TGTGCCAGCAGCTTGAATCAGTTCGACGAGCAGTACTTC.

The rearrangement joins TRBV14 to TRBJ1-2, with unresolved D. The germline V gene encodes CDR1 SGHDN and CDR2 FVKESK. Trimming stripped 4 bases from V and 0 bases from J, with 6 bases between. The CDR3 covers 13 residues. CDR3 bases: TGTGCCAGCAGCCCGGTTGCTAACTATGGCTACACCTTC. Residues: CASSPVANYGYTF.

This chain connects TRBV7-3 to TRBJ2-1, with 12 bases that match TRBD2. The germline gives CDR1 SGHTA, CDR2 FQGTGA. The CDR3 length is 17 residues. V was clipped by 0 bases and J by 5 bases; unmatched bases: 5. The CDR3: CASSLTPTSGRNNEQFF. In DNA form, the CDR3 reads TGTGCCAGCAGCTTAACGCCTACTAGCGGGAGGAACAATGAGCAGTTCTTC.

The chain couples TRBV10-3 to TRBJ2-6; 9 nucleotides line up with TRBD1. With V trimmed by 7 bases and J by 3 bases, 7 bases remained unmatched. The CDR3 loop spans 16 amino acids. CDR1 and CDR2 (germline): ENHRY, SYGVKD. Written as DNA, the CDR3 is TGTGCCATCACGCCGGGACAGGGCGGTGGGGCCAACGTCCTGACTTTC. Translating gives CAITPGQGGGANVLTF.